The table lists the clone carrying this T cell receptor (beta chain) with many counts. These data originate in a study of early T cells in non-severe SARS-CoV-2 infection. Each CDR3 protein is one row after TCRdb ran MiXCR on the 5' RACE reads. Of tens of thousands of distinct CDR3 sequences listed, about 7% are singletons. Losses at the gene ends were 3 bases for V and 12 bases for J; bases not matched to a gene: 8. The CDR3 is 13 amino acids. CDR1 and CDR2 from the germline V gene are KGHSH and LQKENI. The TCR was taken from an adult who was a healthcare worker with PCR-confirmed SARS-CoV-2 infection or an uninfected control (not recorded which). Sequencing was performed on whole blood. The rearrangement links TRBV18 to TRBJ2-1; 7 bases are a match to TRBD2. The CDR3, as DNA: TGTGCCAGCTCACCGCAAGTCGGGGGGATGCAGTTCTTC. Its translation: CASSPQVGGMQFF.